These 25 T cell receptor beta chains were sequenced from one sample in a study of blood T cell repertoires in COVID-19. The repertoire was sequenced with immunoSEQ multiplex PCR; TCRdb's copy has only in-frame clones and lacks some. The profile shows about 320,000 clones, roughly 87% of them singletons. The material sequenced was PBMCs or T cells enriched from blood (not recorded which). The receptor set was obtained from a woman in her 30s who had recovered from COVID-19.

The CDR3 DNA is TGTGCCAGCAGCCAAGTAGCGGGGGTCTCATGGGAGCAGTTCTTC. It codes for CASSQVAGVSWEQFF. V and J are TRBV3-1 (or the pseudogene TRBV3-2) and TRBJ2-1; 9 nucleotides line up with TRBD2. The V gene end was trimmed by 1 base and the J gene end by 10 bases; junction bases not matched to a gene: 8. The CDR3 is made up of 15 amino acids. Germline values: CDR1 LGHDT, CDR2 YNNKEL (reference sequence).

The chain is built from TRBV5-1 and TRBJ2-7, with 8 bases that match TRBD1. CDR1 and CDR2 from the germline V gene are SGHRS and YFSETQ. The CDR3 has 18 residues. The J segment lost 1 base and the V segment lost 3 bases, leaving 15 bases of the junction unmatched. The CDR3 here is CASSSIRDRGPRSYEQYF. Written as DNA, the CDR3 is TGCGCCAGCAGCTCGATTCGTGACAGGGGCCCTAGGTCCTACGAGCAGTACTTC.

Remarks on this clone: Distinct nucleotide sequences in the sample also encode this CDR3. The rearrangement joins TRBV5-1 to TRBJ2-7, with D unresolved. This CDR3 is 12 amino acids long. From germline, CDR1 is SGHRS and CDR2 YFSETQ. V was trimmed by 4 bases and J by 2 bases, leaving 7 bases between them. The chain's CDR3 is CASSPGTYEQYF. The DNA of the CDR3 is TGCGCCAGCAGCCCAGGTACCTACGAGCAGTACTTC.

The CDR3 DNA reads TGTGCCAGCAGCGGACAGGGGGCTGAAGCTTTCTTT. Its protein product is CASSGQGAEAFF. The rearrangement uses TRBV12-3 or TRBV12-4 and TRBJ1-1, with 10 bases matching TRBD1. The CDR3 spans 12 residues. With V trimmed by 6 bases and J by 6 bases, 1 base remained unmatched.

The CDR3 coding sequence is TGCAGTGCAAGTGACAGGAAGACTGGAAACACCATATATTTT. It encodes CSASDRKTGNTIYF. V and J are TRBV20-1 and TRBJ1-3; tentative D call: TRBD1 (6 bases). The germline V gene has CDR1 DFQATT and CDR2 SNEGSKA (reference sequence). The CDR3 loop spans 14 amino acids. Deletions cut 6 bases from V and 2 bases from J, with 14 bases between.

The chain employs TRBV4-2 and TRBJ1-5, with 10 bases lining up with TRBD1. J gave up 7 bases and V 2 bases, and 8 bases lay outside the gene matches. This CDR3 contains 16 residues. Germline V gene sequence: CDR1 LGHNA, CDR2 YNFKEQ. The CDR3 DNA reads TGTGCCAGCAGCCAACTCCCCGGGACAGGGGACCAGCCCCAGCATTTT. Amino acid sequence: CASSQLPGTGDQPQHF.

This clone is a singleton in its sample. The CDR3 spells CASSPQGAGVETQYF. The DNA of the CDR3 is TGTGCCAGCTCACCACAGGGGGCAGGAGTGGAGACCCAGTACTTC. V usage is TRBV18 and J usage is TRBJ2-5, with 7 nucleotides matching TRBD1. Looked up from germline, CDR1 is KGHSH and CDR2 is LQKENI. The CDR3 consists of 15 residues. V shed 1 base, J shed 5 bases, and the junction held 7 bases outside the gene matches. The entire variable domain, with the rest obtained from reference TRBV18 and TRBJ2-5, is as follows: NAGVMQNPRHLVRRRGQEARLRCSPMKGHSHVYWYRQLPEEGLKFMVYLQKENIIDESGMPKERFSAEFPKEGPSILRIQQVVRGDSAAYFCASSPQGAGVETQYFGPGTRLLVL.

The chain uses TRBV30 and TRBJ1-6, with TRBD1 identical over 9 bases. Germline CDR1 and CDR2: GTSNPN and SVGIG (reference sequence). V lost 1 base, J lost 9 bases, and 16 bases stayed unmatched. The CDR3 contains 18 residues. The CDR3 nucleotides read TGTGCCTGGAGTGCCTCTCTCCCCTCTCGACAGGGGGGTTCACCCCTCCACTTT. Protein product: CAWSASLPSRQGGSPLHF.

J is TRBJ1-1 and V is TRBV6-5; TRBD1 is a possible D gene (6 bases). Germline CDR1 and CDR2: MNHEY and SVGAGI. This CDR3 region has 15 residues. V was pared by 0 bases and J by 0 bases, with 8 bases between. CDR3 nucleotides: TGTGCCAGCAGTTACTCGGGACATATGAACACTGAAGCTTTCTTT. Translating it yields CASSYSGHMNTEAFF.

This clone has more than one count but fewer than ten. The chain links TRBV12-3 or TRBV12-4 to TRBJ2-1; 7 bases fit TRBD2. V lost 11 bases, J lost 9 bases, and 7 bases stayed unmatched. The CDR3 covers 11 residues. CDR3 sequence: CADGGLGEQFF. CDR3 DNA: TGTGCCGACGGGGGGTTGGGTGAGCAGTTCTTC.

Turning to this clone: At one of its ends the junction is not consistent with the germline gene, which may arise from a read error. The V and J genes are TRBV7-7 and TRBJ1-3; the D gene is possibly TRBD1 (5 bases). In germline, CDR1 is SSHAT, CDR2 FNYEAQ (reference sequence). This CDR3 is 13 amino acids long. CDR3 in DNA: TGTGCTAGCAGCCCAGGGTTGGGAAACACCATATATTTT. Translating gives CASSPGLGNTIYF.

The CDR3 spells CAISESALEQYF. Written as DNA, the CDR3 is TGTGCCATCAGTGAGTCGGCCCTCGAGCAGTACTTC. This chain joins TRBV10-3 and TRBJ2-7; D is ambiguous. CDR1 ENHRY and CDR2 SYGVKD come from the germline V gene. The CDR3 is 12 amino acids. V was cut by 0 bases and J by 6 bases, with 6 bases left in between.

This sequence joins TRBV7-9 and TRBJ1-2, with D perhaps TRBD1 (6 bases). The CDR3 covers 13 residues. Per germline, CDR1 SEHNR and CDR2 FQNEAQ (reference sequence). V dropped 5 bases and J dropped 0 bases, with 7 bases sitting between them. The CDR3 coding sequence is TGTGCCAGCAGCGGGACAACTAACTATGGCTACACCTTC. Protein: CASSGTTNYGYTF.

About this clone: At one end the junction does not follow the germline gene, possibly because of a read error. The V and J genes are TRBV9 and TRBJ1-6; possible D gene TRBD1, 5 bases. Germline loops: CDR1 SGDLS, CDR2 YYNGEE. The length of the CDR3 is 14 residues. The chain's CDR3 is CASSVRGLDSPLYF. The CDR3 DNA sequence: TGTGCCAGCAGCGTAAGGGGTCTGGATTCACCCCTCTACTTT.

This clone occurred once. The J gene is TRBJ2-5, the V gene TRBV20-1; TRBD2 might be the D (5 bases). CDR1 and CDR2 (germline): DFQATT, SNEGSKA (reference sequence). The CDR3 length is 11 residues. CDR3 in DNA: TGCGGGAGACACAACGGGGAGACCCAGTACTTC. Residues: CGRHNGETQYF.

The rearrangement links TRBV11-2 to TRBJ2-1; a weak D match, TRBD2 (5 bases). The CDR3 spans 13 residues. The V gene's germline CDR1 is SGHAT and CDR2 FQNNGV. Trimming removed 1 base from V and 5 bases from J, with 6 bases in between. CDR3 region: CASSLGGDNEQFF. CDR3 in DNA: TGTGCCAGCAGCTTAGGGGGAGACAATGAGCAGTTCTTC. The entire variable domain, with the rest obtained from reference TRBV11-2 and TRBJ2-1, is as follows: EAGVAQSPRYKIIEKRQSVAFWCNPISGHATLYWYQQILGQGPKLLIQFQNNGVVDDSQLPKDRFSAERLKGVDSTLKIQPAKLEDSAVYLCASSLGGDNEQFFGPGTRLTVL.

The J gene is TRBJ1-2, the V gene TRBV30; no reliable D call. Germline loops: CDR1 GTSNPN, CDR2 SVGIG (reference sequence). V was clipped by 2 bases and J by 7 bases, with 11 bases between them. The CDR3 is 12 amino acids. The CDR3 bases are TGTGCCTGGAGTCCGGCCACGGGTGGCTACACCTTC. Translating it yields CAWSPATGGYTF.

The gene calls are TRBV27 and TRBJ2-1, with no clear D. CDR1 and CDR2 (germline): MNHEY, SMNVEV (reference sequence). V lost 2 bases and J 10 bases, leaving 12 bases between the germline ends. This CDR3 comprises 13 residues. DNA for the CDR3: TGTGCCAGCAGTTTACTCACGAGATTCGAGCAGTTCTTC. Protein: CASSLLTRFEQFF.

This chain joins TRBV11-2 and TRBJ2-3, with 8 bases lining up with TRBD2. The germline V gene has CDR1 SGHAT and CDR2 FQNNGV. Unmatched junction bases numbered 7, after V lost 5 bases and J lost 0 bases. The CDR3 has 16 residues. The CDR3 loop reads CASSPRGGSSTDTQYF. The CDR3 region has the DNA TGTGCCAGCAGCCCCCGGGGGGGATCTAGCACAGATACGCAGTATTTT.

This rearrangement joins TRBV9 to TRBJ1-4; unclear D gene. CDR3 size: 15 residues. The V gene lost 0 bases and the J gene lost 8 bases, with 14 bases spanning the gap. The germline gives CDR1 SGDLS, CDR2 YYNGEE. CDR3 residues: CASSVGSLGREKLFF. The CDR3 coding sequence is TGTGCCAGCAGCGTAGGGTCCTTAGGCAGGGAAAAACTGTTTTTT.

This chain uses TRBV11-2 with TRBJ1-2; no reliable D call. Germline assignment: CDR1 SGHAT and CDR2 FQNNGV. The CDR3 is 13 residues long. Trimming removed 6 bases from V and 3 bases from J, with 11 bases in between. CDR3 in DNA: TGTGCCAGCAGACCACAAGATCACTATGGCTACACCTTC. Its protein product is CASRPQDHYGYTF.

V gene TRBV25-1 combines with J gene TRBJ1-4; no reliable D call. V shed 3 bases and J shed 2 bases, with 10 bases lying between them. The germline CDR1 and CDR2 sequences are MGHDK and SYGVNS. The CDR3 covers 15 residues. The CDR3 loop reads CASSDVGRTNEKLFF. CDR3 nucleotides: TGTGCCAGCAGTGATGTCGGCAGGACTAATGAAAAACTGTTTTTT.

This chain connects TRBV4-1 to TRBJ2-3; TRBD1 matches 10 bases. V shed 4 bases and J 0 bases; nucleotides not matched to a gene: 7. The germline CDR1 and CDR2 sequences are MGHRA and YSYEKL. The CDR3 loop spans 17 amino acids. Here the CDR3 reads CASSRPDRGVSTDTQYF. In nucleotides, the CDR3 is TGCGCCAGCAGCCGCCCGGACAGGGGGGTTAGCACAGATACGCAGTATTTT.

The chain uses TRBV6-1 and TRBJ2-3; 9 nucleotides align to TRBD2. J lost 1 base, V lost 4 bases, and 6 bases had no gene match. The CDR3 extends over 16 amino acids. From germline, CDR1 is MNHNS and CDR2 SASEGT. CDR3 nucleotides: TGTGCCAGCAGTGCGCGGGGGGGGTTGGGCACAGATACGCAGTATTTT. Its translation: CASSARGGLGTDTQYF.

The chain is built from TRBV5-1 and TRBJ2-3; 8 nucleotides match TRBD1. Germline-derived CDR1 and CDR2 are SGHRS and YFSETQ. V lost 4 bases and J lost 3; bases outside the gene matches: 7. The CDR3 loop spans 15 amino acids. CDR3 bases: TGCGCCAGCAGCGACAAAACAGGGGGGACAGATACGCAGTATTTT. Its protein is CASSDKTGGTDTQYF. The full variable domain, its missing parts supplied by reference TRBV5-1 and TRBJ2-3, is KAGVTQTPRYLIKTRGQQVTLSCSPISGHRSVSWYQQTPGQGLQFLFEYFSETQRNKGNFPGRFSGRQFSNSRSEMNVSTLELGDSALYLCASSDKTGGTDTQYFGPGTRLTVL.